This T cell receptor beta chain was identified in a study of OX40 agonist ivuxolimab in advanced cancers. In the study overall: Patients with hepatocellular carcinoma, melanoma, renal cell or head and neck cancer made up the dose-escalation patients.

TCRdb's copy holds only in-frame clones and misses some; the assay was immunoSEQ multiplex PCR. The top ten clones hold just over 14% of a sample with about 35,000 clones, roughly 80% of them seen once. Trimming removed 0 bases at V and 5 bases at J, with 8 bases between. The CDR3 consists of 12 residues. Germline V CDR1 and CDR2: GTSNPN, SVGIG (reference sequence). The sequences come from CD4+ or CD8+ T cells sorted from blood, collected in a trial of the OX40 agonist ivuxolimab. The receptor comes from an adult with an advanced solid tumor such as melanoma, head and neck, liver or kidney cancer. This chain joins TRBV30 and TRBJ2-7, with D hard to call. CDR3 DNA: TGTGCCTGGAGTGTTCGGCAGGACGAGCAGTACTTC. Protein product: CAWSVRQDEQYF.